This TCR beta chain was captured by sequencing in a study of blood T cell repertoires in COVID-19. Study as a whole: Both acute and convalescent COVID-19 samples were obtained from the United States, Italy and Spain. Sample material is recorded as cDNA or gDNA derived from T cells, B-cell-depleted T cells, or PBMCs.

Authors' methods: Amplification with reference gene primers provided the estimates of nucleated cell counts. Method: immunoSEQ multiplex PCR; TCRdb's copy keeps in-frame clones and lacks some. V and J calls and clone size are those listed in that table; D and trimming were worked out from the DNA. The sample has around 200,000 clones, around 79% seen once. Patients of the Seattle cohort, enrolled during active infection, were followed longitudinally. The TCR was taken from a woman in her 40s with COVID-19, enrolled during active disease. Sequenced input: peripheral blood.

The CDR3 region has the DNA TGCGCCAGCAGCCAAGTCCCCAGGGGAAATCGATGGGAGCTGTTTTTT. Translation: CASSQVPRGNRWELFF. The V call is TRBV4-3, the J call TRBJ2-2, with a weak D call TRBD1 (6 bases). The CDR3 has 16 amino acids. The ends were cut back, 1 base at V and 9 bases at J, with 18 bases in the middle. Germline V lookup: CDR1 LGHNA, CDR2 YSLEER.